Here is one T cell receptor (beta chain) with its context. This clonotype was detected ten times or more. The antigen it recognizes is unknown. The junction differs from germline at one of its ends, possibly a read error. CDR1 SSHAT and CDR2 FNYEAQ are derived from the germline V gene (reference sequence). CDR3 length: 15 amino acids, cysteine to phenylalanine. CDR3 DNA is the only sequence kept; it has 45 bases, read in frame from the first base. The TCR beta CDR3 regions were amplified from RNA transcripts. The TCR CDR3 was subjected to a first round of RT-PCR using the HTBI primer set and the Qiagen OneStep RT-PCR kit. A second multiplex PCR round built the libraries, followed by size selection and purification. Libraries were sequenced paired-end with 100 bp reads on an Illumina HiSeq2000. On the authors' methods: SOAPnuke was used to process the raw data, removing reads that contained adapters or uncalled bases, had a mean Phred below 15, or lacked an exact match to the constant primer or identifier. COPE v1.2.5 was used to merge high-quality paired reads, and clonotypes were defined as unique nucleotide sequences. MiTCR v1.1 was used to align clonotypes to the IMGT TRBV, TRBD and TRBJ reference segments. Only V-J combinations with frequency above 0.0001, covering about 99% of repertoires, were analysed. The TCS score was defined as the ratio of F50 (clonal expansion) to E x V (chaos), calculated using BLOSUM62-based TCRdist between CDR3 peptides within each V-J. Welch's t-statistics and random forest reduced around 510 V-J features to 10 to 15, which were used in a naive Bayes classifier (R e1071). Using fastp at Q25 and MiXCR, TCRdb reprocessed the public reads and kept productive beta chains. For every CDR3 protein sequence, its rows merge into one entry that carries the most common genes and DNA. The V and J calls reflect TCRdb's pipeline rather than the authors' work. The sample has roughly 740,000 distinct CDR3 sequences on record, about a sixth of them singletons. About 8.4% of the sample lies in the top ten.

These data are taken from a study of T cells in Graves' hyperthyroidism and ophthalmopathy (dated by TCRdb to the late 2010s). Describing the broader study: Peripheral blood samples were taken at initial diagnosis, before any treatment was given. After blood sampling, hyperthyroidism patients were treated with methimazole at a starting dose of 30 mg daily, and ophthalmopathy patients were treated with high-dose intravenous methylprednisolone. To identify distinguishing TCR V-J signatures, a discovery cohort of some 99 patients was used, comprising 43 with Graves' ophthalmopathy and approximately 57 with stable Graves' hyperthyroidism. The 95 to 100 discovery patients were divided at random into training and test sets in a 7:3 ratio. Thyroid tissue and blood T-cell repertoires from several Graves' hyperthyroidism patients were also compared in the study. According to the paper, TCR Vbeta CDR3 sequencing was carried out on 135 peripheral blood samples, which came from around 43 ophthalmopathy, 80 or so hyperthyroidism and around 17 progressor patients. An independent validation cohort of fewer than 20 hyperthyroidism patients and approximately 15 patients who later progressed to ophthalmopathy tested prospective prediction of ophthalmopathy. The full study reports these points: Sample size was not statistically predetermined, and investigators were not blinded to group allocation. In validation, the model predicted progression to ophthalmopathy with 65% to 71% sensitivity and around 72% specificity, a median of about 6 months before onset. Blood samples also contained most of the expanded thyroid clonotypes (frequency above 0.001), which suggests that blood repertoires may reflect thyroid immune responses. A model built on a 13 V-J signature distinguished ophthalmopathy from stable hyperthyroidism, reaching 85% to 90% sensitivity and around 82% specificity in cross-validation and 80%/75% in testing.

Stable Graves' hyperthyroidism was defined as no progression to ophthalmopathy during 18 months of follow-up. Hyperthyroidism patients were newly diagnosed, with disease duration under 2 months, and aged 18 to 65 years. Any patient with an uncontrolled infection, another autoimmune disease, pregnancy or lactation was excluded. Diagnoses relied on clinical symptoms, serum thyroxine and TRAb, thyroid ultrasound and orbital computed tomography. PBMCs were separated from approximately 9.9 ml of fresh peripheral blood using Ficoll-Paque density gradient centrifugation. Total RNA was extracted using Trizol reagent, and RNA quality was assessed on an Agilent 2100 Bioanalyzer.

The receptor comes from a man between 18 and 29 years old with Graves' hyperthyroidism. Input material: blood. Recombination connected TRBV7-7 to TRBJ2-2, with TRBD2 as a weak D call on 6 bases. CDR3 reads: CASSLAAGDTGELFF. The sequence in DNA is TGTGCTAGCAGCTTAGCGGCTGGGGACACCGGGGAGCTGTTTTTT. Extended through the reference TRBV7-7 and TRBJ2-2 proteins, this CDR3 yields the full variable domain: GAGVSQSPRYKVTKRGQDVTLRCDPISSHATLYWYQQALGQGPEFLTYFNYEAQPDKSGLPSDRFSAERPEGSISTLTIQRTEQRDSAMYRCASSLAAGDTGELFFGEGSRLTVL.